The present T cell receptor (beta chain) was sequenced within a study of cytomegalovirus exposure and HLA in healthy donors. Study at large: Caucasian-associated ancestry cluster membership applied to approximately 81% of around 400 genotyped donors. Study conclusions and caveats: Later work associated around 18,000 TCR beta sequences with HLA alleles at 0.05 false discovery rate.

Comments on this clone: Antigen unknown.

Primers included in the PCR were 60 Vbeta and 13 Jbeta primers. Assay used: immunoSEQ multiplex PCR; TCRdb lists only in-frame clones, some missing. The data show about 60,000 clones, with 65% to 80% seen just once and 30% to 35% held by the top ten. V was trimmed by 2 bases and J by 5 bases, leaving 18 bases between them. The CDR3 is 15 amino acids. Germline CDR1 is SQVTM and CDR2 is ANQGSEA. The source is a man aged 40-55 years in good health and CMV-seropositive. The sequenced sample consisted of PBMCs. The chain joins TRBV29-1 to TRBJ1-2, with D unclear. CDR3 sequence: CSVEMWADNGYGYTF. CDR3 nucleotide sequence: TGCAGCGTTGAAATGTGGGCAGACAACGGATATGGCTACACCTTC.